The 17 T cell receptor beta chains presented below share a single source sample, sequenced in a study of shared clonotypes between healthy human individuals. Clones were read by immunoSEQ multiplex PCR, and TCRdb kept only the in-frame ones, dropping some. The data show approximately 2.5 million clones, 85% to 95% seen once. The sequenced material came from naive CD4+ T cells sorted from blood. Subset denoted: CD45RA+ positively selected. The receptors stem from a man aged 18 to 35 in good health.

The chain employs TRBV15 and TRBJ2-5; D gene uncertain. Germline V gene sequence: CDR1 LNHNV, CDR2 YYDKDF (reference sequence). V lost 5 bases, J lost 5 bases, and 12 bases lay in between. This CDR3 has 13 amino acids. CDR3 protein: CATSQDRRETQYF. The CDR3 DNA follows: TGTGCCACCAGCCAGGACCGGCGGGAGACCCAGTACTTC.

This clone has more than one count but fewer than ten. The same CDR3 also results from other DNA sequences found in this sample. V usage is TRBV9 and J usage is TRBJ2-1; TRBD2 agrees at 11 bases. V shed 0 bases, J shed 5 bases, and the junction held 1 base outside the gene matches. The CDR3 loop spans 15 amino acids. CDR1 is SGDLS and CDR2 is YYNGEE in the germline V gene. The CDR3 loop is CASSVELAGDNEQFF. The CDR3, as DNA: TGTGCCAGCAGCGTAGAACTAGCGGGGGACAATGAGCAGTTCTTC.

The chain recombines TRBV2 with TRBJ2-3, with D possibly being TRBD1 (6 bases). The germline V gene has CDR1 SNHLY and CDR2 FYNNEI. The CDR3 has 15 amino acids. The V gene lost 5 bases and the J gene lost 0 bases, with 12 bases spanning the gap. CDR3: CASSIQGPSTDTQYF. The CDR3 DNA follows: TGTGCCAGCAGTATACAGGGCCCTAGCACAGATACGCAGTATTTT.

The V gene is TRBV5-4, the J gene TRBJ1-1; D is undetermined. CDR3 size: 15 residues. V lost 3 bases, J lost 4 bases, and 16 bases lay in between. Germline V gene data show CDR1 as SGHNT and CDR2 as YYREEE (reference sequence). In DNA form, the CDR3 reads TGTGCCAGCAGCTATGGCCAGGTGGGTGGCACTGAAGCTTTCTTT. Amino acid sequence: CASSYGQVGGTEAFF.

This chain uses TRBV18 with TRBJ2-5; D is tentatively TRBD1 or TRBD2 (5 bases each). The CDR3 length is 16 residues. Germline V CDR1 and CDR2: KGHSH, LQKENI. V dropped 2 bases and J dropped 5 bases, with 18 bases sitting between them. CDR3 protein: CASSPFEGWLDETQYF. CDR3 DNA: TGTGCCAGCTCACCATTCGAGGGGTGGTTAGATGAGACCCAGTACTTC.

A word on this clone: Other nucleotide sequences from this sample produce the same CDR3. This chain joins TRBV5-1 and TRBJ2-5; the D is unclear. The germline V gene encodes CDR1 SGHRS and CDR2 YFSETQ. The CDR3 length is 13 residues. The germline V and J ends were trimmed by 0 bases and 1 base, with 4 bases remaining between them. In DNA, the CDR3 is TGCGCCAGCAGCTTGGGATCCCAAGAGACCCAGTACTTC. Amino acid sequence: CASSLGSQETQYF. The full variable domain, with the rest looked up from reference TRBV5-1 and TRBJ2-5, is KAGVTQTPRYLIKTRGQQVTLSCSPISGHRSVSWYQQTPGQGLQFLFEYFSETQRNKGNFPGRFSGRQFSNSRSEMNVSTLELGDSALYLCASSLGSQETQYFGPGTRLLVL.

The count of this clone is one. This rearrangement joins TRBV18 to TRBJ1-5; D ambiguous. The CDR3 runs 14 residues. The germline CDR1 and CDR2 sequences are KGHSH and LQKENI. Trimming pared 6 bases from V and 1 base from J, leaving 10 bases between. For the CDR3, the DNA is TGTGCCAGCTCGCAAAGTGGAAGCAATCAGCCCCAGCATTTT. It translates to CASSQSGSNQPQHF.

DNA for the CDR3: TGTGCCAGCTCAAAAAGACAGCTTACAAGCACAGATACGCAGTATTTT. Encoded protein: CASSKRQLTSTDTQYF. This chain links TRBV18 with TRBJ2-3, with D perhaps matching TRBD1 (5 bases). This CDR3 is 16 amino acids long. Germline V gene lookup returns CDR1 KGHSH and CDR2 LQKENI. V lost 5 bases and J lost 0, with 15 bases in between.

CDR3 residues: CASSSRVSSTDTQYF. The CDR3, as DNA: TGTGCCAGCTCATCAAGGGTATCTAGCACAGATACGCAGTATTTT. The V gene is TRBV18, the J gene TRBJ2-3; D ambiguous. Per the germline V gene, CDR1 is KGHSH and CDR2 is LQKENI. With 5 bases removed from V and 0 bases from J, the gap between germline ends came to 12 bases. This CDR3 has 15 amino acids. Full variable domain (outside the CDR3, taken from reference TRBV18 and TRBJ2-3): NAGVMQNPRHLVRRRGQEARLRCSPMKGHSHVYWYRQLPEEGLKFMVYLQKENIIDESGMPKERFSAEFPKEGPSILRIQQVVRGDSAAYFCASSSRVSSTDTQYFGPGTRLTVL.

Worth noting for this clone: Other nucleotide sequences in the sample specify the same CDR3. The gene calls are TRBV5-5 and TRBJ2-3; a possible D gene is TRBD1 (5 bases). The V and J ends lost 2 bases and 6 bases respectively, with 7 bases between them. This CDR3 is 12 amino acids long. The germline CDR1 and CDR2 sequences are SGHKS and YYEKEE (reference sequence). The CDR3: CASSLKGDTQYF. CDR3 coding DNA: TGTGCCAGCAGCTTAAAGGGGGATACGCAGTATTTT.

Only one count was recorded for this clone. V usage is TRBV4-1 and J usage is TRBJ2-7, with D perhaps matching TRBD1 (6 bases). CDR3 size: 14 residues. The germline V gene encodes CDR1 MGHRA and CDR2 YSYEKL. Trimming pared 5 bases from V and 2 bases from J, leaving 13 bases between. The CDR3 reads CASSDRQGTYEQYF. The CDR3 DNA is TGCGCCAGCAGCGATCGTCAGGGGACCTACGAGCAGTACTTC.

The rearrangement joins TRBV10-3 to TRBJ2-5; 7 nucleotides line up with TRBD2. Germline values: CDR1 ENHRY, CDR2 SYGVKD. Unmatched junction bases numbered 5, after V lost 0 bases and J lost 1 base. The CDR3 is 16 amino acids. The CDR3 DNA is TGTGCCATCAGTGAGTCCGGTGGGGGGGGCCAAGAGACCCAGTACTTC. Its translation: CAISESGGGGQETQYF.

This clone was observed a few times. The rearrangement joins TRBV30 to TRBJ1-1, with D possibly TRBD1 on 6 matching bases. The V gene's germline CDR1 is GTSNPN and CDR2 SVGIG (reference sequence). The V end lost 7 bases, the J end lost 1 base, and 10 bases lay between the germline ends. CDR3 length: 12 residues. This chain's CDR3 is CASGQWNTEAFF. CDR3 DNA: TGTGCCTCTGGACAGTGGAACACTGAAGCTTTCTTT.

V is TRBV19 and J is TRBJ2-1, with 9 bases that match TRBD2. The CDR3 has 14 amino acids. From germline, CDR1 is LNHDA and CDR2 SQIVND (reference sequence). CDR3 bases: TGTGCAACGAAGCGGGAGGTAACCTACAATGAGCAGTTCTTC. It specifies CATKREVTYNEQFF.

The gene calls are TRBV6-6 and TRBJ1-1; D is possibly TRBD1 (5 bases). Germline lookup yields CDR1 MNHNY and CDR2 SVGAGI (reference sequence). The ends were cut back, 5 bases at V and 4 bases at J, with 17 bases in the middle. This CDR3 has 15 amino acids. In nucleotides, the CDR3 is TGTGCCAGCAGTCCCGGTGGAGGGAGGGGCACTGAAGCTTTCTTT. Translating it yields CASSPGGGRGTEAFF.

The V and J genes are TRBV7-8 and TRBJ2-3; TRBD2 aligns across 8 bases. V shed 2 bases, J shed 3 bases, and the junction held 4 bases outside the gene matches. Germline V gives CDR1 SGHVS, CDR2 FQNEAQ. The CDR3 runs to 15 residues. The CDR3: CASSLLERGTDTQYF. The CDR3 region has the DNA TGTGCCAGCAGCTTATTAGAGCGGGGGACAGATACGCAGTATTTT.

This clone was recorded only once. The chain has TRBV5-8 and TRBJ2-2; no firm D call. Trimming stripped 4 bases from V and 2 bases from J, with 15 bases between. Germline V gene lookup returns CDR1 SGHTS and CDR2 YDEGEE. CDR3 size: 16 residues. The CDR3 DNA follows: TGTGCCAGCAGCCCCCGGGCTACCCTTAACACCGGGGAGCTGTTTTTT. Protein sequence: CASSPRATLNTGELFF. The complete variable domain, with remaining parts taken from reference TRBV5-8 and TRBJ2-2, reads EAGVTQSPTHLIKTRGQQATLRCSPISGHTSVYWYQQALGLGLQFLLWYDEGEERNRGNFPPRFSGRQFPNYSSELNVNALELEDSALYLCASSPRATLNTGELFFGEGSRLTVL.